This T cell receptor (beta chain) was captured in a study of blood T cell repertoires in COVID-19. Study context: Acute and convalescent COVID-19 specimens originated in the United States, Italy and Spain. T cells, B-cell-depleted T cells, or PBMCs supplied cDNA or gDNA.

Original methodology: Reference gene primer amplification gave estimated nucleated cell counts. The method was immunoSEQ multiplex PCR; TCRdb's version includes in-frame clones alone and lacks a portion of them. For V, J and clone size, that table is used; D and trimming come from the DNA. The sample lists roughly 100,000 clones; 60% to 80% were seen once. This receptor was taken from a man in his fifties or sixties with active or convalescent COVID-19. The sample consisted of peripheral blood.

The CDR3: CATSRTGEVYGYTF. As DNA, the CDR3 is TGTGCCACCAGCAGAACAGGGGAGGTCTATGGCTACACCTTC. The chain carries TRBV15 and TRBJ1-2; TRBD1 matches at 7 bases. The CDR3 extends over 14 amino acids. V lost 2 bases, J lost 4 bases, and 4 bases stayed unmatched. Germline V gives CDR1 LNHNV, CDR2 YYDKDF (reference sequence).